This TCR beta chain comes out of a study of blood T cells in healthy people across ages. This CDR3 region has 14 residues. CDR1 and CDR2 (germline): SNHLY, FYNNEI. Worth noting for this clonotype: A read error may produce the germline difference seen at one junction end.

The use of a sample-barcoded 5' primer and a J-beta primer mix characterized a second PCR of roughly 7 to 11 cycles. TCRdb independently ran MiXCR on the 5' RACE reads; one entry per CDR3 protein. Of some 900,000 distinct CDR3 sequences in the sample, roughly 43% were seen once. The gene calls are TRBV2 and TRBJ1-2; weak D call: TRBD1 (5 bases). Sequenced: blood. The origin of this receptor is a man aged 25 to 40 in good health. The CDR3 nucleotides are TGTGCCAGCAGGGAAGCCGGGACGGGATATGGCTACACCTTC. This codes for CASREAGTGYGYTF.